This T cell receptor (beta chain) was retrieved from a study of blood T cell repertoires in COVID-19. At the level of the study: Material from acute and convalescent COVID-19 was sourced from the United States, Italy and Spain. PBMCs, B-cell-depleted T cells, or T cells were the source of the cDNA or gDNA that made up the material.

Authors' data handling: Researchers report that nucleated cell counts were estimated from reference gene primer amplification. TCRdb's table, derived via immunoSEQ multiplex PCR, lists solely in-frame clones and lacks some. V and J calls and clone size are as listed in that table; D and trimming were resolved from the DNA. The data contain roughly 250,000 clones, about 80% of them singletons. The specimen was peripheral blood. This TCR was recovered from a woman aged 50 to 60 with acute or convalescent COVID-19.

CDR3 residues: CASSQGGLQETQYF. The CDR3, as DNA: TGTGCCAGCAGTCAGGGGGGCTTACAAGAGACCCAGTACTTC. The rearrangement links TRBV6-2 or TRBV6-3 to TRBJ2-5, with D possibly being TRBD1 (7 bases). The V gene's germline CDR1 is MNHEY and CDR2 SVGEGT. This CDR3 has 14 residues. V lost 5 bases and J 2 bases, leaving 12 bases between the germline ends.